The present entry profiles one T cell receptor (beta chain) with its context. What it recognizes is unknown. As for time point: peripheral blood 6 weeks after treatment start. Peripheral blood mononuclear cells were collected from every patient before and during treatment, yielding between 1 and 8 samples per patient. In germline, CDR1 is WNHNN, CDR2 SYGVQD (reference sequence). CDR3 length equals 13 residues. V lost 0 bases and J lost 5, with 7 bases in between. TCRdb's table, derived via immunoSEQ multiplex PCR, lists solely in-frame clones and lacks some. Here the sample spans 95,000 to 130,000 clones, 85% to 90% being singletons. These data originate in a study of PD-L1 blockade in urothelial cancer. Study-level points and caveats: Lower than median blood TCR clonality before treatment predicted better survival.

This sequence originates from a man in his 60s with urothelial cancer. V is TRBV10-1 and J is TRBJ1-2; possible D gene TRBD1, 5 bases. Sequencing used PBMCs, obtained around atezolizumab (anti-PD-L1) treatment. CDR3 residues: CASSESSGYGYTF. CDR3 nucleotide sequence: TGCGCCAGCAGTGAGTCTTCAGGGTATGGCTACACCTTC.